This entry lists 18 T cell receptor beta chains sequenced from one sample in a study of blood T cell repertoires in COVID-19 (dated by TCRdb to about 2020). Libraries came from the immunoSEQ multiplex PCR assay. The source is immuneACCESS, and TCRdb retained only in-frame sequences with V and J called. Part of the clones is not carried over; for the studies checked, unresolved V genes explain less than half of this, and the remainder is unexplained. Counted in this sample were 250,000 or so clones; 70% to 90% of them appeared once. The leading ten clones occupy roughly 2.5% of the sample. Sequencing used PBMCs or T cells enriched from blood (not recorded which). These receptor sequences come from a woman aged 40 to 55 with acute COVID-19.

This clone was picked up one time. The genes are TRBV6-2 or TRBV6-3 and TRBJ1-5; D remains unclear. Germline V CDR1 and CDR2: MNHEY, SVGEGT. V dropped 3 bases and J dropped 7 bases, with 13 bases sitting between them. The CDR3 is made up of 14 amino acids. CDR3 in DNA: TGTGCCAGCAGTTATCCCCCGGCGGGGCAGCCCCAGCATTTT. Its translation is CASSYPPAGQPQHF.

The V and J genes are TRBV4-3 and TRBJ1-2; D unclear. Germline CDR1 is LGHNA and CDR2 is YSLEER. CDR3 length equals 15 residues. The ends were cut back, 1 base at V and 6 bases at J, with 15 bases in the middle. Here the CDR3 reads CASSQAGFASDGYTF. The CDR3 DNA reads TGCGCCAGCAGCCAAGCCGGGTTCGCCTCGGATGGCTACACCTTC.

The chain carries TRBV24-1 and TRBJ2-2; TRBD1 is a possible D gene (6 bases). The germline V and J ends were trimmed by 7 bases and 6 bases, with 11 bases remaining between them. The CDR3 runs to 13 residues. The germline CDR1 and CDR2 sequences are KGHDR and SFDVKD. The CDR3, as DNA: TGTGCCACCAGCCCTACAGGGCCCGGGGAGCTGTTTTTT. Its protein is CATSPTGPGELFF.

V is TRBV7-9 and J is TRBJ2-5; 8 positions match TRBD2. V lost 8 bases, J lost 1 base, and 6 bases stayed unmatched. The V gene's germline CDR1 is SEHNR and CDR2 FQNEAQ (reference sequence). CDR3 length: 14 residues. The CDR3 is CASGPTSGQETQYF. CDR3 nucleotides: TGTGCCAGCGGCCCTACTAGCGGCCAAGAGACCCAGTACTTC. The full variable domain, its missing parts supplied by reference TRBV7-9 and TRBJ2-5, is DTGVSQNPRHKITKRGQNVTFRCDPISEHNRLYWYRQTLGQGPEFLTYFQNEAQLEKSRLLSDRFSAERPKGSFSTLEIQRTEQGDSAMYLCASGPTSGQETQYFGPGTRLLVL.

This chain uses TRBV6-6 with TRBJ1-2; D is perhaps TRBD1 (6 bases). The CDR3 is made up of 20 amino acids. Trimming took 6 bases from V and 4 from J, leaving 33 bases between them. The germline gives CDR1 MNHNY, CDR2 SVGAGI (reference sequence). The CDR3 is CASSKNSQGTWPFSIYGYTF. In DNA, the CDR3 is TGTGCCAGCAGCAAAAACAGTCAAGGGACATGGCCCTTTTCTATCTATGGCTACACCTTC.

This clone was detected once. The chain employs TRBV15 and TRBJ1-5; possible D gene TRBD1, 5 bases. Trimming shortened V by 5 bases and J by 5 bases, and 10 bases separated the two germline ends. This CDR3 is built from 13 residues. Germline loops: CDR1 LNHNV, CDR2 YYDKDF (reference sequence). The CDR3 DNA reads TGTGCCACCAGCCGGGCCAGGGATCAGCCCCAGCATTTT. Protein sequence: CATSRARDQPQHF.

The chain links TRBV28 to TRBJ2-3, with D perhaps matching TRBD2 (5 bases). This CDR3 region has 16 residues. Trimming removed 8 bases at V and 0 bases at J, with 18 bases between. CDR1 MDHEN and CDR2 SYDVKM come from the germline V gene. CDR3 DNA sequence: TGTGCCAGCCCCCCGCCGGGATTACCTAGCACAGATACGCAGTATTTT. Residues: CASPPPGLPSTDTQYF.

The chain uses TRBV7-9 and TRBJ1-1; D possibly corresponds to TRBD1 (5 bases). The CDR3 consists of 12 residues. CDR1 is SEHNR, CDR2 FQNEAQ, per germline (reference sequence). The ends were cut back, 4 bases at V and 8 bases at J, with 11 bases in the middle. CDR3 bases: TGTGCCAGCAGCTCCTCGACAGAGGAAGCTTTCTTT. It is translated as CASSSSTEEAFF.

The rearrangement joins TRBV5-1 to TRBJ1-1, with a possible D match to TRBD1 (6 bases). The ends were cut back, 5 bases at V and 1 base at J, with 12 bases in the middle. Germline assignment: CDR1 SGHRS and CDR2 YFSETQ. CDR3 size: 14 residues. The CDR3 here is CASSPTGPNTEAFF. Written as DNA, the CDR3 is TGCGCCAGCAGTCCTACAGGGCCGAACACTGAAGCTTTCTTT.

This chain connects TRBV3-1 (or the pseudogene TRBV3-2) to TRBJ2-1; 14 positions agree with TRBD2. The CDR3 has 18 residues. Looked up from germline, CDR1 is LGHDT and CDR2 is YNNKEL (reference sequence). Losses at the gene ends were 6 bases for V and 0 bases for J; bases not matched to a gene: 7. CDR3 bases: TGTGCCAGCAGGGTTGGACTAGCGGGGGGTTACTCCTACAATGAGCAGTTCTTC. This gives the protein CASRVGLAGGYSYNEQFF.

The chain carries TRBV29-1 and TRBJ2-3; 9 bases are a match to TRBD1. The CDR3 has 13 residues. Germline lookup yields CDR1 SQVTM and CDR2 ANQGSEA. V shed 6 bases and J 2 bases; nucleotides not matched to a gene: 3. The CDR3 loop is CSVTGGDTDTQYF. CDR3 nucleotide sequence: TGCAGCGTGACAGGGGGAGACACAGATACGCAGTATTTT.

J is TRBJ2-7 and V is TRBV7-2; 10 nucleotides align to TRBD2. The CDR3 covers 15 residues. V shed 1 base, J shed 1 base, and the junction held 1 base outside the gene matches. The germline gives CDR1 SGHTA, CDR2 FQGNSA. CDR3 in amino acids: CASSLVSGGSYEQYF. For the CDR3, the DNA is TGTGCCAGCAGCTTAGTTAGCGGGGGGTCCTACGAGCAGTACTTC.

The chain uses TRBV5-1 and TRBJ2-1; TRBD2 matches 9 bases. The CDR3 consists of 15 residues. CDR1 and CDR2 from the germline V gene are SGHRS and YFSETQ. V gave up 4 bases and J gave up 0 bases; unmatched junction bases: 2. CDR3 sequence: CASSGSGSSYNEQFF. DNA of the CDR3: TGCGCCAGCAGCGGTAGCGGGAGCTCCTACAATGAGCAGTTCTTC.

The V and J genes are TRBV19 and TRBJ2-5; a weak D match, TRBD2 (5 bases). Germline V gives CDR1 LNHDA, CDR2 SQIVND (reference sequence). The CDR3 sequence is 15 residues long. V was shortened by 4 bases and J by 3 bases, with 15 bases between the two germline ends. CDR3 nucleotides: TGTGCCAGTAGTAGATCACTAGGGATGAAAGAGACCCAGTACTTC. It is translated as CASSRSLGMKETQYF.

The chain recombines TRBV30 with TRBJ2-1; D possibly corresponds to TRBD1 (5 bases). The germline V gene encodes CDR1 GTSNPN and CDR2 SVGIG (reference sequence). This CDR3 spans 20 amino acids. V was shortened by 1 base and J by 0 bases, with 25 bases between the two germline ends. The CDR3 reads CAWSGTSRFTGRSSYNEQFF. The CDR3 region has the DNA TGTGCCTGGAGTGGTACTTCTCGATTTACAGGTCGTAGCTCCTACAATGAGCAGTTCTTC. The full variable domain, in which reference TRBV30 and TRBJ2-1 provide the parts outside the CDR3, is SQTIHQWPATLVQPVGSPLSLECTVEGTSNPNLYWYRQAAGRGLQLLFYSVGIGQISSEVPQNLSASRPQDRQFILSSKKLLLSDSGFYLCAWSGTSRFTGRSSYNEQFFGPGTRLTVL.

V usage is TRBV11-2 and J usage is TRBJ2-6, with 9 positions matching TRBD1. The germline CDR1 and CDR2 sequences are SGHAT and FQNNGV. V dropped 5 bases and J dropped 3; count of bases not matched to a gene: 5. This CDR3 contains 16 residues. CDR3 in amino acids: CASSPYRGLGANVLTF. The CDR3 DNA is TGTGCCAGCAGCCCATACAGGGGGCTTGGGGCCAACGTCCTGACTTTC.

This clone was counted a single time. The chain links TRBV7-2 to TRBJ2-5; weak D call: TRBD2 (5 bases). Per germline, CDR1 SGHTA and CDR2 FQGNSA. This CDR3 has 15 residues. Trimming took off 3 bases at V and 5 bases at J, with 16 bases between the two ends. The chain's CDR3 is CASSFRRGNAETQYF. The CDR3 bases are TGTGCCAGCAGCTTTAGGCGAGGGAATGCGGAGACCCAGTACTTC.

This chain connects TRBV5-4 to TRBJ2-1; possible D gene TRBD1, 5 bases. CDR1 is SGHNT and CDR2 is YYREEE in the germline V gene (reference sequence). The V gene lost 0 bases and the J gene lost 9 bases, with 13 bases spanning the gap. The CDR3 spans 14 residues. CDR3 in DNA: TGTGCCAGCAGCTTGGAGCAGGGCTCGGTTGAGCAGTTCTTC. Amino acids: CASSLEQGSVEQFF.